The 25 T cell receptor beta chains below all came from one sample that was sequenced in a study of beta chain features in type 1 diabetes. Investigators reverse transcribed all isolated RNA, so they sequenced expressed TCRB transcripts. The table came from immunoSEQ multiplex PCR; TCRdb's copy has only in-frame clones and leaves some out. The sample carries fewer than 900,000 clones, 17% recorded once. The source material was naive CD4+ T cells from blood. These receptor sequences come from a woman aged 18-35 years in good health.

The chain links TRBV5-4 to TRBJ1-3; D unresolved. CDR1 is SGHNT and CDR2 is YYREEE in the germline V gene (reference sequence). V was shortened by 0 bases and J by 2 bases, with 3 bases between the two germline ends. The CDR3 length is 13 residues. CDR3 nucleotide sequence: TGTGCCAGCAGCTTGGTCCCTGGAAACACCATATATTTT. Protein product: CASSLVPGNTIYF.

The chain has TRBV28 and TRBJ2-1; 8 positions match TRBD2. The CDR3 is 15 residues long. V dropped 2 bases and J dropped 5; count of bases not matched to a gene: 5. Germline assignment: CDR1 MDHEN and CDR2 SYDVKM. CDR3 in DNA: TGTGCCAGCAGTTTAGAGCGGGAGTATAACAATGAGCAGTTCTTC. This translates into CASSLEREYNNEQFF.

This clone turned up a few times. The V call is TRBV7-9, the J call TRBJ2-7; D might be TRBD1 or TRBD2, each matching 6 bases. This CDR3 comprises 15 residues. The germline V gene encodes CDR1 SEHNR and CDR2 FQNEAQ (reference sequence). V was shortened by 8 bases and J by 4 bases, with 21 bases between the two germline ends. This CDR3 is CASGRGTSLVYEQYF. CDR3 sequence (DNA): TGTGCCAGCGGCCGGGGGACATCGCTCGTTTACGAGCAGTACTTC.

The chain couples TRBV6-5 to TRBJ2-7, with 10 nucleotides matching TRBD2. V lost 6 bases, J lost 2 bases, and 7 bases stayed unmatched. The CDR3 loop spans 15 amino acids. Per germline, CDR1 MNHEY and CDR2 SVGAGI. The CDR3 DNA reads as TGTGCCAGCAGCTCCAGCGGGAGGGTAACCTACGAGCAGTACTTC. It translates to CASSSSGRVTYEQYF.

The rearrangement joins TRBV5-1 to TRBJ1-2, with 7 nucleotides matching TRBD1. V was pared by 3 bases and J by 8 bases, with 7 bases of the junction left unmatched. The CDR3 covers 13 residues. CDR1 and CDR2 (germline): SGHRS, YFSETQ. The CDR3 region is CASSSGTVAGYTF. The DNA for the CDR3 is TGCGCCAGCAGCTCCGGGACAGTAGCCGGCTACACCTTC. Supplemented by reference TRBV5-1 and TRBJ1-2, the full variable domain reads KAGVTQTPRYLIKTRGQQVTLSCSPISGHRSVSWYQQTPGQGLQFLFEYFSETQRNKGNFPGRFSGRQFSNSRSEMNVSTLELGDSALYLCASSSGTVAGYTFGSGTRLTVV.

This clone came up a few times. The J gene is TRBJ2-7, the V gene TRBV5-8; no reliable D call. The CDR3 is 10 residues long. Trimming shortened V by 1 base and J by 4 bases, and 0 bases separated the two germline ends. Germline V gives CDR1 SGHTS, CDR2 YDEGEE. The CDR3 coding sequence is TGTGCCAGCAGCTTGTACGAGCAGTACTTC. It specifies CASSLYEQYF.

This clone was observed a handful of times. The chain is built from TRBV7-9 and TRBJ1-1, with TRBD1 matching 9 bases. The CDR3 sequence is 14 residues long. CDR1 and CDR2 (germline): SEHNR, FQNEAQ (reference sequence). Germline trimming cut 3 bases from V and 4 bases from J; bases unmatched to any gene: 3. The CDR3 bases are TGTGCCAGCAGCTTCCGACAGGGGGGCACTGAAGCTTTCTTT. As protein: CASSFRQGGTEAFF.

This clone has just a few counts. Here the CDR3 DNA reads TGTGCCAGCAGCTTTGGACAGGGATCTGGAAACACCATATATTTT. Encoded protein: CASSFGQGSGNTIYF. The V gene is TRBV7-9, the J gene TRBJ1-3; 8 positions agree with TRBD1. The ends lost 3 bases at V and 1 base at J; junction bases unmatched: 2. Germline V CDR1 and CDR2: SEHNR, FQNEAQ (reference sequence). The CDR3 contains 15 residues.

This clone was observed a handful of times. The chain has TRBV7-9 and TRBJ2-7; no definite D call. The CDR3 runs 12 residues. The germline gives CDR1 SEHNR, CDR2 FQNEAQ (reference sequence). Trimming stripped 1 base from V and 6 bases from J, with 7 bases between. The chain's CDR3 is CASSLEKGEQYF. The CDR3, as DNA: TGTGCCAGCAGCTTAGAGAAGGGCGAGCAGTACTTC. Based on the CDR3 plus reference TRBV7-9 and TRBJ2-7, the full variable domain is DTGVSQNPRHKITKRGQNVTFRCDPISEHNRLYWYRQTLGQGPEFLTYFQNEAQLEKSRLLSDRFSAERPKGSFSTLEIQRTEQGDSAMYLCASSLEKGEQYFGPGTRLTVT.

This clone was seen only a few times. The chain combines TRBV28 with TRBJ1-5; D not certain. The CDR3 totals 17 residues. V lost 4 bases and J lost 1, with 17 bases in between. Germline V gene lookup returns CDR1 MDHEN and CDR2 SYDVKM. The CDR3 reads CASSSMSVGPSNQPQHF. Written as DNA, the CDR3 is TGTGCCAGCAGTTCAATGTCAGTAGGCCCGAGCAATCAGCCCCAGCATTTT. Supplemented by reference TRBV28 and TRBJ1-5, the full variable domain reads DVKVTQSSRYLVKRTGEKVFLECVQDMDHENMFWYRQDPGLGLRLIYFSYDVKMKEKGDIPEGYSVSREKKERFSLILESASTNQTSMYLCASSSMSVGPSNQPQHFGDGTRLSIL.

This chain links TRBV6-1 with TRBJ1-2; tentatively, D is TRBD1 (6 bases). The CDR3 is 14 amino acids. Deletions cut 2 bases from V and 5 bases from J, with 12 bases between. CDR1 MNHNS and CDR2 SASEGT come from the germline V gene. CDR3 in DNA: TGTGCCAGCAGTGAACTGGGACACAGATATGGCTACACCTTC. Protein sequence: CASSELGHRYGYTF.

The chain is built from TRBV7-2 and TRBJ1-1, with a possible D match to TRBD1 (6 bases). Deletions cut 3 bases from V and 7 bases from J, with 21 bases between. CDR3 length: 16 amino acids. Germline V gives CDR1 SGHTA, CDR2 FQGNSA. The CDR3 DNA follows: TGTGCCAGCAGCTTGCGCCCCAGACAGGCCGTTAATGAAGCTTTCTTT. The encoded protein is CASSLRPRQAVNEAFF.

The chain has TRBV6-1 and TRBJ1-5; 9 bases map to TRBD1. J gave up 7 bases and V 0 bases, and 4 bases lay outside the gene matches. CDR1 and CDR2 (germline): MNHNS, SASEGT. The CDR3 is 15 residues long. The CDR3 here is CASSEALTGGQPQHF. The CDR3 DNA reads TGTGCCAGCAGTGAAGCGCTGACAGGGGGGCAGCCCCAGCATTTT.

This chain connects TRBV5-1 to TRBJ2-1; D gene uncertain. The CDR3 runs to 12 residues. Germline-derived CDR1 and CDR2 are SGHRS and YFSETQ. Trimming pared 0 bases from V and 10 bases from J, leaving 8 bases between. The CDR3 region has the DNA TGCGCCAGCAGCTTGGCCCGGAAGGAGCAGTTCTTC. This sequence encodes CASSLARKEQFF. The whole variable domain, filled in from reference TRBV5-1 and TRBJ2-1, reads KAGVTQTPRYLIKTRGQQVTLSCSPISGHRSVSWYQQTPGQGLQFLFEYFSETQRNKGNFPGRFSGRQFSNSRSEMNVSTLELGDSALYLCASSLARKEQFFGPGTRLTVL.

This clone turned up a few times. J is TRBJ1-1 and V is TRBV11-2; no firm D call. CDR1 is SGHAT, CDR2 FQNNGV, per germline. This CDR3 contains 14 residues. Between the trimmed V and J ends, which lost 2 bases and 3 bases, there was a span of 10 bases. In DNA form, the CDR3 reads TGTGCCAGCAGCTTATGGCGGGCGGACACTGAAGCTTTCTTT. Its translation is CASSLWRADTEAFF.

This clone has more than one count but fewer than ten. This chain uses TRBV2 with TRBJ2-2; the match to TRBD1 covers 10 bases. V dropped 6 bases and J dropped 3; count of bases not matched to a gene: 4. Germline V lookup: CDR1 SNHLY, CDR2 FYNNEI. The CDR3 runs to 15 residues. The CDR3 DNA is TGTGCCAGCAGGGTGGACAGGGGGTACACCGGGGAGCTGTTTTTT. This sequence encodes CASRVDRGYTGELFF.

The genes are TRBV6-6 and TRBJ2-7, with D uncertain. Germline-derived CDR1 and CDR2 are MNHNY and SVGAGI (reference sequence). With 0 bases removed from V and 3 bases from J, the gap between germline ends came to 9 bases. CDR3 length: 14 amino acids. CDR3 nucleotide sequence: TGTGCCAGCAGTTACTCAAATCAAGACTACGAGCAGTACTTC. Protein product: CASSYSNQDYEQYF.

V gene TRBV28 combines with J gene TRBJ1-3; weak D call: TRBD1 (5 bases). Germline V CDR1 and CDR2: MDHEN, SYDVKM. The CDR3 consists of 15 residues. With 2 bases removed from V and 2 bases from J, the gap between germline ends came to 10 bases. DNA for the CDR3: TGTGCCAGCAGTTTACAGGGTACGGCTGGAAACACCATATATTTT. Protein: CASSLQGTAGNTIYF. Looking up the rest from reference TRBV28 and TRBJ1-3 gives the full variable domain: DVKVTQSSRYLVKRTGEKVFLECVQDMDHENMFWYRQDPGLGLRLIYFSYDVKMKEKGDIPEGYSVSREKKERFSLILESASTNQTSMYLCASSLQGTAGNTIYFGEGSWLTVV.

The rearrangement links TRBV5-1 to TRBJ2-5; 9 nucleotides match TRBD1. The J segment lost 4 bases and the V segment lost 3 bases, leaving 4 bases of the junction unmatched. Germline lookup yields CDR1 SGHRS and CDR2 YFSETQ. The CDR3 length is 14 residues. CDR3 sequence: CASSYTGGAETQYF. CDR3 nucleotides: TGCGCCAGCAGCTACACAGGGGGCGCAGAGACCCAGTACTTC.

J is TRBJ2-1 and V is TRBV5-1; no firm D call. CDR1 is SGHRS, CDR2 YFSETQ, per germline. V was trimmed by 4 bases and J by 0 bases, leaving 8 bases between them. This CDR3 has 14 amino acids. The CDR3 nucleotides are TGCGCCAGCAGCCCCCAGAGCTCCTACAATGAGCAGTTCTTC. Protein product: CASSPQSSYNEQFF.

Only a few counts were recorded for this clone. The chain links TRBV7-2 to TRBJ1-3; D might be TRBD1 (6 bases). Trimming pared 6 bases from V and 6 bases from J, leaving 18 bases between. The CDR3 extends over 15 amino acids. The germline gives CDR1 SGHTA, CDR2 FQGNSA. The CDR3 DNA follows: TGTGCCAGCAGTCCCGTTAACAGGGCTTTAAACACCATATATTTT. Residues: CASSPVNRALNTIYF.

This clone was counted a few times. V gene TRBV7-9 combines with J gene TRBJ1-4, with TRBD1 matching over 9 bases. This CDR3 comprises 16 residues. Germline assignment: CDR1 SEHNR and CDR2 FQNEAQ (reference sequence). The V and J ends lost 7 bases and 5 bases, in that order; junction bases with no gene match: 11. CDR3 residues: CASTRDREGSNEKLFF. The DNA of the CDR3 is TGTGCCAGCACCCGGGACAGGGAAGGCTCGAATGAAAAACTGTTTTTT.

This rearrangement joins TRBV1 to TRBJ2-7; TRBD1, the D gene given by the table, was not confirmed from the DNA. TRBV1 is an annotated pseudogene. The CDR3 is 17 amino acids. DNA of the CDR3: TGCACCAGCAGCCGCCCCCCAGGCCTCCAACCCCCCTACGAGCAGTACTTC. The encoded protein is CTSSRPPGLQPPYEQYF.

In its sample, this clone was seen a few times. The chain recombines TRBV6-1 with TRBJ2-5, with 9 bases lining up with TRBD2. V shed 2 bases and J 5 bases; nucleotides not matched to a gene: 9. The CDR3 is made up of 16 amino acids. Germline values: CDR1 MNHNS, CDR2 SASEGT. The CDR3 loop is CASSERGRALRETQYF. The CDR3 DNA reads TGTGCCAGCAGTGAACGCGGGAGGGCCCTGAGGGAGACCCAGTACTTC.

The rearrangement joins TRBV20-1 to TRBJ2-7; a weak D match, TRBD2 (6 bases). This CDR3 has 11 residues. Germline lookup yields CDR1 DFQATT and CDR2 SNEGSKA (reference sequence). The DNA for the CDR3 is TGCAGCCTAGCGTACTACTACGAGCAGTACTTC. This encodes CSLAYYYEQYF.